These T cell receptor beta chains were read from a single sample in a study of neurological immune-mediated disorders. TCRdb independently ran MiXCR on the 5' RACE reads; one entry per CDR3 protein. Of tens of thousands of distinct CDR3 sequences in the sample, around 10% were seen once. Sequenced sample: PBMCs. The origin of the receptors is a man aged 40-49 years in good health. Each CDR3 is given with its conserved first and last residue. A D gene is named only where the DNA matches it firmly. Clone size is stated in some rows and not others, as once, few, many or a class when expanded.

TRBV29-1	TRBJ2-1	NA	many	TGCAGCGTTGAACGGGTGACCTACAATGAGCAGTTCTTC	CSVERVTYNEQFF
TRBV20-1	TRBJ1-6	NA	many	TGCAGTGCTAGAGGAGGGTCAGGGTCCGGGTCACCCCTCCACTTT	CSARGGSGSGSPLHF
TRBV3-1	TRBJ1-1	NA	few	TGTGCCAGCAGATATCGGAACACTGAAGCTTTCTTT	CASRYRNTEAFF
TRBV7-8	TRBJ2-1	TRBD2	many	TGTGCCAGCAGCCGCCAGGCGGGGGGGCCTTTGAATGAGCAGTTCTTC	CASSRQAGGPLNEQFF
TRBV12-3/TRBV12-4	TRBJ2-2	NA	many	TGTGCCAGCAGTTTTGCCGGGGAGCTGTTTTTT	CASSFAGELFF
TRBV27	TRBJ1-5	NA	many	TGTGCCAGCAGGGAATCCTATAGCAATCAGCCCCAGCATTTT	CASRESYSNQPQHF
TRBV19	TRBJ1-1	TRBD1	few	TGTGCCAGTAGTATTTCCGGGACAGGTTCGACTGAAGCTTTCTTT	CASSISGTGSTEAFF
TRBV20-1	TRBJ2-3	TRBD2	many	TGCAGTGCTAGAGATGGGAGGGCTTCGGAGGATACGCAGTATTTT	CSARDGRASEDTQYF
TRBV25-1	TRBJ2-5	TRBD1	many	TGTGCCAGCACCATACAGGGGGCAGGTCAAGAGACCCAGTACTTC	CASTIQGAGQETQYF
TRBV9	TRBJ2-2	TRBD1	many	TGTGCCAGCAGCGTGGGACAGAGGAACACCGGGGAGCTGTTTTTT	CASSVGQRNTGELFF
TRBV5-8	TRBJ2-5	TRBD2	many	TGTGCCAGCAGCCTTGGAACTAGCGGGACATTAAAAGAGACCCAGTACTTC	CASSLGTSGTLKETQYF
TRBV20-1	TRBJ1-1	TRBD1	NA	TGCAACTTCCAGGGGGGCGCGGGGGACACTGAAGCTTTCTTT	CNFQGGAGDTEAFF
TRBV4-1	TRBJ1-4	NA	NA	TGCGCCAGCAGCCAAGTTGGGCTCACTGAAAAACTGTTTTTT	CASSQVGLTEKLFF
TRBV5-6	TRBJ1-2	NA	many	TGTGCCAGCAGCCTGCAGGGGAAGGGTGGCTACACCTTC	CASSLQGKGGYTF
TRBV7-2	TRBJ2-1	TRBD1	many	TGTGCCAGCAACAGGGGAGTAATCTACAATGAGCAGTTCTTC	CASNRGVIYNEQFF
TRBV12-3/TRBV12-4	TRBJ2-7	TRBD1	many	TGTGCCAGCAGTCCGGGACAGTACTCCATCTCCTACGAGCAGTACTTC	CASSPGQYSISYEQYF
TRBV11-2	TRBJ1-3	NA	many	TGTGCCAGCAGCACCCCCCGGGGGGTAGGAGGAAACACCATATATTTT	CASSTPRGVGGNTIYF
TRBV7-9	TRBJ2-5	NA	many	TGTGCCAGCACCCCCCTTTGGGACTTAGAAGAGACCCAGTACTTC	CASTPLWDLEETQYF
TRBV5-1	TRBJ2-3	NA	few	TGCGCCAGCAGCTTGGCCTCTCTCAGAGATACGCAGTATTTT	CASSLASLRDTQYF
TRBV20-1	TRBJ2-3	TRBD2	many	TGCAGTGCTAGAGATATAGCGGGAGGACGGACAGATACGCAGTATTTT	CSARDIAGGRTDTQYF
TRBV20-1	TRBJ1-2	NA	many	TGCAGTGCTAGAGCCCCTGCTATACTATTCTTC	CSARAPAILFF
TRBV18	TRBJ2-7	NA	many	TGTGCCAGCAGTGAGAAGACAGGCCGGTACGAGCAGTACTTC	CASSEKTGRYEQYF
TRBV11-2	TRBJ1-1	TRBD1	many	TGTGCCAGCAGCTTACGGGACAGGGGAGCTTTCTTT	CASSLRDRGAFF
TRBV20-1	TRBJ1-1	NA	many	TGCAGTGCTAGAGATTCCCTGTTGGGTGAAGCTTTCTTT	CSARDSLLGEAFF
TRBV15	TRBJ2-5	NA	medium-sized	TGTGCCACCAGCAGAGTCGTTTGGGATCTAAAGGGGGTAGAGACCCAGTACTTC	CATSRVVWDLKGVETQYF
TRBV7-2	TRBJ2-7	NA	many	TGTGCCAGCAGCGCCGGACAGATCTACGAGCAGTACTTC	CASSAGQIYEQYF
TRBV10-1	TRBJ2-2	TRBD2	NA	TGCGCCAGCAGTGAGGGGGCTAGCGGGAACACCGGGGAGCTGTTTTTT	CASSEGASGNTGELFF
TRBV5-1	TRBJ2-1	NA	many	TGCGCCACCAAGCGGGTGGCGGGAATCATGGAGCAGTTCTTC	CATKRVAGIMEQFF
TRBV6-6	TRBJ1-4	NA	NA	TGTGCCAGCAGTTACGCCCGAGGGGGGGAAAAACTGTTTTTT	CASSYARGGEKLFF
TRBV9	TRBJ1-1	NA	many	TGTGCCAGCAGTCTAACAGGGACCACTGAAGCTTTCTTT	CASSLTGTTEAFF
TRBV9	TRBJ2-3	TRBD2	NA	TGTGCCAGCAGCGTAAGGATCGGGACTAGCGGGGCCGAAAGTGATACGCAGTATTTT	CASSVRIGTSGAESDTQYF
TRBV3-1	TRBJ2-3	TRBD1	many	TGTGCCAGCAGCCAAGGAGACAGGGCTGTAGATACGCAGTATTTT	CASSQGDRAVDTQYF
TRBV20-1	TRBJ2-5	TRBD2	few	TGCAGTGCTAGAGCGTCTAGCGGGGGGTTTTGGGAGACCCAGTACTTC	CSARASSGGFWETQYF
TRBV12-3/TRBV12-4	TRBJ1-2	TRBD1	many	TGTGCCAGCAGTCCGACAGGGGAGTATGGCTACACCTTC	CASSPTGEYGYTF
TRBV20-1	TRBJ2-3	TRBD2	NA	TGCAGTGCTAGAGAGTTCTCTCCCGGGACTAGCGGAACAGATACGCAGTATTTT	CSAREFSPGTSGTDTQYF
TRBV6-1	TRBJ2-2	NA	many	TGTGCCACCCTAGACGGGAACACCGGGGAGCTGTTTTTT	CATLDGNTGELFF